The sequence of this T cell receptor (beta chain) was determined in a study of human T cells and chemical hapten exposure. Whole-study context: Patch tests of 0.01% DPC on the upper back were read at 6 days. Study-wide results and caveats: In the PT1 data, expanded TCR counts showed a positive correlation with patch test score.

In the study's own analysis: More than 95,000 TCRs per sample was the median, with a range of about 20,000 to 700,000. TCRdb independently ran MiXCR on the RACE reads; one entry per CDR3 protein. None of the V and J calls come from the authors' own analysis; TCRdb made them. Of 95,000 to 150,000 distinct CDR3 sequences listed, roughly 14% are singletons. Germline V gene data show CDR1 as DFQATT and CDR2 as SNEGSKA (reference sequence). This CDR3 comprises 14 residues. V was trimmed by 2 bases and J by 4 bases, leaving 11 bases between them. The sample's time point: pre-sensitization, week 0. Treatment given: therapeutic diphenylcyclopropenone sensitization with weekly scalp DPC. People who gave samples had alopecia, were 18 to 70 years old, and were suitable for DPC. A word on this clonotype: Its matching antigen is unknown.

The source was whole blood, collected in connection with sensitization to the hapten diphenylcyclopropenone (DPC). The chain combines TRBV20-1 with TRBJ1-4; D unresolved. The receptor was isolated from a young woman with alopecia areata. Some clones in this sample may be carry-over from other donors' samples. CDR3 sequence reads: CSARKAADNEKLFF. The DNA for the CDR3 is TGCAGTGCTAGAAAAGCGGCTGATAATGAAAAACTGTTTTTT.